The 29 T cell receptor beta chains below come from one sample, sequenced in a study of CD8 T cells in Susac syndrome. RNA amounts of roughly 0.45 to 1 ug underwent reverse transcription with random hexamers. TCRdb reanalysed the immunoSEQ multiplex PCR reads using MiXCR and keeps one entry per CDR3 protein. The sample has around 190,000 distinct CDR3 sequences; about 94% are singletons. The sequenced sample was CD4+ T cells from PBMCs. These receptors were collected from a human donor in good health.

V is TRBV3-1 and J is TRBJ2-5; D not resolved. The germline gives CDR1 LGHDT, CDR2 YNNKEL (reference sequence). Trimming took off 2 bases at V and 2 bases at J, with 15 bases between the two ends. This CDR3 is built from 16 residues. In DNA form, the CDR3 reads TGTGCCAGCAGCCAACGTACCCCGGGCCCTCAAGAGACCCAGTACTTC. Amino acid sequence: CASSQRTPGPQETQYF.

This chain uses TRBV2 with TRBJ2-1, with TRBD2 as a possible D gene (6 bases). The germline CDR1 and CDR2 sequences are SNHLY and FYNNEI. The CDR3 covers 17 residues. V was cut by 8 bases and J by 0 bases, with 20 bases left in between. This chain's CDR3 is CASGRDGPMSSYNEQFF. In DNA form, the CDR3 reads TGTGCCAGCGGGCGGGACGGACCGATGAGCTCCTACAATGAGCAGTTCTTC.

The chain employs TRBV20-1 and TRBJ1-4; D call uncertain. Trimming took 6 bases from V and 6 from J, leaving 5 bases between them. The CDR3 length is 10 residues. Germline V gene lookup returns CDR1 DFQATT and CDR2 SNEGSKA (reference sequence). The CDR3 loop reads CSAAYEKLFF. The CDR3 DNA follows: TGCAGTGCCGCGTATGAAAAACTGTTTTTT.

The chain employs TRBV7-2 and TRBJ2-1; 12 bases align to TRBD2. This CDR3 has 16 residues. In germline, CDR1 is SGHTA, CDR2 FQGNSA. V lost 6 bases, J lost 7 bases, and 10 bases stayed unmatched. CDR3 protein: CASSPQLAGGPNEQFF. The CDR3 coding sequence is TGTGCCAGCAGTCCTCAACTAGCGGGAGGACCAAATGAGCAGTTCTTC.

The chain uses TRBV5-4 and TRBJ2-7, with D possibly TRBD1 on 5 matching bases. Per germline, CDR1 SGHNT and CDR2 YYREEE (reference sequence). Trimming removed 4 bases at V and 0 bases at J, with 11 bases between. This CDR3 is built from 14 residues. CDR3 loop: CASSPTTASYEQYF. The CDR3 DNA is TGTGCCAGCAGCCCTACGACAGCCTCCTACGAGCAGTACTTC. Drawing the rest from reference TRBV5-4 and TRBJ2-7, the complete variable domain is ETGVTQSPTHLIKTRGQQVTLRCSSQSGHNTVSWYQQALGQGPQFIFQYYREEENGRGNFPPRFSGLQFPNYSSELNVNALELDDSALYLCASSPTTASYEQYFGPGTRLTVT.

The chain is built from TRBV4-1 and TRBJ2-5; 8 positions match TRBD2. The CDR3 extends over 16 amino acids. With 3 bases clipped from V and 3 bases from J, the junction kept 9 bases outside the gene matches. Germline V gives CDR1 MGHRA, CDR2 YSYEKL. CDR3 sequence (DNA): TGCGCCAGCAGCCAGGGCAGCGGGAGCATCGAAGAGACCCAGTACTTC. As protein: CASSQGSGSIEETQYF.

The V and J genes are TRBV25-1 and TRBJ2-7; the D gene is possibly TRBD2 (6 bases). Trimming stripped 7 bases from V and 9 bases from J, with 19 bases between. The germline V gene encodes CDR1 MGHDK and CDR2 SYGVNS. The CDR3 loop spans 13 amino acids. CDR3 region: CASTPMGGLGQYF. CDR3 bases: TGTGCCAGCACCCCGATGGGAGGACTCGGGCAGTACTTC.

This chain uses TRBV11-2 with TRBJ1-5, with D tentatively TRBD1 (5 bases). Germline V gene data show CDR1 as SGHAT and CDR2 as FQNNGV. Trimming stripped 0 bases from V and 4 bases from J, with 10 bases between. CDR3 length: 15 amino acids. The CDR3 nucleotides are TGTGCCAGCAGCTTAGACCCGGGACTGAATCAGCCCCAGCATTTT. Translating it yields CASSLDPGLNQPQHF.

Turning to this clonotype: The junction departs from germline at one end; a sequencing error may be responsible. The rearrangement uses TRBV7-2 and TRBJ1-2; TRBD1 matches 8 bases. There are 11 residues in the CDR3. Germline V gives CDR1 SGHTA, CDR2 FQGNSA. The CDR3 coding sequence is TGTGCCAGCAGGGGTCCGGGACAGGAATTCTTC. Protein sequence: CASRGPGQEFF.

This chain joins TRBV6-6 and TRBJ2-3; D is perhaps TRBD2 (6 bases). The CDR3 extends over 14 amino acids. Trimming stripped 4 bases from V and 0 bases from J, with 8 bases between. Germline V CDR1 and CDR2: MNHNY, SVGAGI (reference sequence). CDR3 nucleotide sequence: TGTGCCAGCAGTTGGAGGGGAAGCACAGATACGCAGTATTTT. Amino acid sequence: CASSWRGSTDTQYF.

CDR3 nucleotide sequence: TGTGCCAGCAGCGCATCGGGAGACTCCTACAATGAGCAGTTCTTC. Its translation: CASSASGDSYNEQFF. The rearrangement joins TRBV9 to TRBJ2-1, with TRBD2 as a possible D gene (6 bases). CDR1 is SGDLS and CDR2 is YYNGEE in the germline V gene. CDR3 size: 15 residues. The V end lost 3 bases, the J end lost 0 bases, and 10 bases lay between the germline ends.

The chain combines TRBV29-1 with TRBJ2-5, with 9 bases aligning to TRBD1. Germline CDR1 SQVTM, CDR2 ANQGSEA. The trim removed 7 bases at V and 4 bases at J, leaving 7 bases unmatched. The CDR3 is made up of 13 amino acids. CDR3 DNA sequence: TGCAGCGCAAAGCGGACAGGGGCAGAGACCCAGTACTTC. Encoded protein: CSAKRTGAETQYF.

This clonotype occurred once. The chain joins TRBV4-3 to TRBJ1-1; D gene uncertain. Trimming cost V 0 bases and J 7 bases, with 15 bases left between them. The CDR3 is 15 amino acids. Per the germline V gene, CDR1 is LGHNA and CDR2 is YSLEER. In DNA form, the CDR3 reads TGCGCCAGCAGCCAAGAGGCAGAAATAATCGGTGAAGCTTTCTTT. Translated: CASSQEAEIIGEAFF.

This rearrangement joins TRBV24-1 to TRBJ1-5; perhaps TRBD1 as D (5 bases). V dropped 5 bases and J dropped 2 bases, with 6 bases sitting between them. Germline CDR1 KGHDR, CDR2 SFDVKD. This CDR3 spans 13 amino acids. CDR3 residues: CATSATGNQPQHF. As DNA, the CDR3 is TGTGCCACCAGTGCGACAGGCAATCAGCCCCAGCATTTT.

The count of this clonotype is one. The CDR3 reads CATSKEQSVHNEQFF. The CDR3 DNA is TGTGCCACCAGTAAGGAGCAATCAGTCCACAATGAGCAGTTCTTC. The chain couples TRBV24-1 to TRBJ2-1; unclear D gene. V gave up 6 bases and J gave up 5 bases, with 16 bases separating them. From germline, CDR1 is KGHDR and CDR2 SFDVKD. This CDR3 has 15 residues.

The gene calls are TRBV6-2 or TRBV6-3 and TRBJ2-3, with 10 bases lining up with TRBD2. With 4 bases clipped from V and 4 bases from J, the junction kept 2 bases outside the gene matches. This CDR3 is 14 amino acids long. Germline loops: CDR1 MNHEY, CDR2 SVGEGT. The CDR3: CASSSSGRADTQYF. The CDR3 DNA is TGTGCCAGCAGTTCGAGCGGGAGGGCAGATACGCAGTATTTT.

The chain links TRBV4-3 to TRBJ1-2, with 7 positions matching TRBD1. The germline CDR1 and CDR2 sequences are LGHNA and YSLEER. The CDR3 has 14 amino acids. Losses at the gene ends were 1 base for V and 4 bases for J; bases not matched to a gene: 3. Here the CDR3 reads CASSQGEGAYGYTF. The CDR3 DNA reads TGCGCCAGCAGCCAAGGGGAGGGGGCCTATGGCTACACCTTC.

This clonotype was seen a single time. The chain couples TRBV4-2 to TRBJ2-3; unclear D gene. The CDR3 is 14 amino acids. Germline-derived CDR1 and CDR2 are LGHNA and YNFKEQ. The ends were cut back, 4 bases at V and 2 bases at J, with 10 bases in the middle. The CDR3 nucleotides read TGTGCCAGCAGCCCCGCCAAATCCACAGATACGCAGTATTTT. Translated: CASSPAKSTDTQYF.

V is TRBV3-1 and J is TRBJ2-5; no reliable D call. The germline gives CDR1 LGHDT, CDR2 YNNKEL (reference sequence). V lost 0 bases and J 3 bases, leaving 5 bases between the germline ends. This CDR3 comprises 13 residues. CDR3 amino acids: CASSQEMKETQYF. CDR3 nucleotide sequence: TGTGCCAGCAGCCAAGAAATGAAAGAGACCCAGTACTTC.

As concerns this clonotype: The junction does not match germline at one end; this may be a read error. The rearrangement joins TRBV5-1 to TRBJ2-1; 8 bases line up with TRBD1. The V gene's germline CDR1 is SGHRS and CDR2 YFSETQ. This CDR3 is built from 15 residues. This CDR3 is CASSLGQGSFNEQFF. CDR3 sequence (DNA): TGCGCCAGCAGCTTGGGACAGGGGTCCTTCAATGAGCAGTTCTTC. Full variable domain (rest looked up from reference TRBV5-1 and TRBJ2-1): KAGVTQTPRYLIKTRGQQVTLSCSPISGHRSVSWYQQTPGQGLQFLFEYFSETQRNKGNFPGRFSGRQFSNSRSEMNVSTLELGDSALYLCASSLGQGSFNEQFFGPGTRLTVL.

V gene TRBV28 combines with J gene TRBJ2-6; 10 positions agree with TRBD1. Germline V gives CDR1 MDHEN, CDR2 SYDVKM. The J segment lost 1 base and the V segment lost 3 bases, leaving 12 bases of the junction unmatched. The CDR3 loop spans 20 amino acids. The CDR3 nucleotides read TGTGCCAGCAGTTTCGACAGGGGGCGCGGTTCTGGTTCTGGGGCCAACGTCCTGACTTTC. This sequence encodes CASSFDRGRGSGSGANVLTF.

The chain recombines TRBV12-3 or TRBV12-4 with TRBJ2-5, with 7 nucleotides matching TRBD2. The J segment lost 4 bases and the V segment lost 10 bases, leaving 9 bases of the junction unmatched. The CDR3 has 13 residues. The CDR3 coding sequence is TGTGCCACCACCCGGACGGGGGGAGAGACCCAGTACTTC. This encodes CATTRTGGETQYF.

DNA of the CDR3: TGCAGTGCTGCGGGGCTTTCCTACGAGCAGTACTTC. It codes for CSAAGLSYEQYF. V usage is TRBV20-1 and J usage is TRBJ2-7; a weak D match, TRBD2 (6 bases). This CDR3 comprises 12 residues. The germline gives CDR1 DFQATT, CDR2 SNEGSKA (reference sequence). The V gene lost 5 bases and the J gene lost 1 base, with 9 bases spanning the gap.

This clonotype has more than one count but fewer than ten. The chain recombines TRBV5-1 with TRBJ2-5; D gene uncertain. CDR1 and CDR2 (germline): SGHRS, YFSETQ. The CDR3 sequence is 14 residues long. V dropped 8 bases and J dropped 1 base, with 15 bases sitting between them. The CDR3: CASSLLVIQETQYF. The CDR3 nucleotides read TGCGCCAGTTCCCTCCTGGTTATCCAAGAGACCCAGTACTTC. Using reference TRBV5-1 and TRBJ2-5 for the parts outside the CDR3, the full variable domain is KAGVTQTPRYLIKTRGQQVTLSCSPISGHRSVSWYQQTPGQGLQFLFEYFSETQRNKGNFPGRFSGRQFSNSRSEMNVSTLELGDSALYLCASSLLVIQETQYFGPGTRLLVL.

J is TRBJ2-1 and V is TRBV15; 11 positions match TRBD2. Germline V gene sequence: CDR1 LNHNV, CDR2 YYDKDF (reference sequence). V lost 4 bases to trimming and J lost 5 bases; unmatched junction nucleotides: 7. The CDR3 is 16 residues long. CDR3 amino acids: CATSIGSGRVHNEQFF. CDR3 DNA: TGTGCCACCAGCATAGGTAGCGGGAGGGTCCACAATGAGCAGTTCTTC.

In DNA, the CDR3 is TGTGCCAGTAGCCTCAACAGGGAAACTGAAGCTTTCTTT. Residues: CASSLNRETEAFF. V is TRBV19 and J is TRBJ1-1; a weak D match, TRBD1 (6 bases). Per germline, CDR1 LNHDA and CDR2 SQIVND (reference sequence). The CDR3 sequence is 13 residues long. The V end was cut by 6 bases, the J end by 5 bases, with 13 bases between.

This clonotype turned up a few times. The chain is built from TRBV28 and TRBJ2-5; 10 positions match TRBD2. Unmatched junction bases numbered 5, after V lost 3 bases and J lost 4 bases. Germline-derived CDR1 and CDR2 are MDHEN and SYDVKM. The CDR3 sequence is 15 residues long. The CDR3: CASSLGLAGVETQYF. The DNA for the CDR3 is TGTGCCAGCAGTTTGGGGCTAGCGGGAGTAGAGACCCAGTACTTC. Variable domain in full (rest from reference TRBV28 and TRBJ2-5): DVKVTQSSRYLVKRTGEKVFLECVQDMDHENMFWYRQDPGLGLRLIYFSYDVKMKEKGDIPEGYSVSREKKERFSLILESASTNQTSMYLCASSLGLAGVETQYFGPGTRLLVL.

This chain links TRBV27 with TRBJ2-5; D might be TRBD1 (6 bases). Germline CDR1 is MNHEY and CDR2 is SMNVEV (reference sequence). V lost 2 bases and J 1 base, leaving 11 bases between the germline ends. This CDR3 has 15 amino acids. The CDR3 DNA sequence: TGTGCCAGCAGTTTAACTTGGACAGCCCAAGAGACCCAGTACTTC. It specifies CASSLTWTAQETQYF.

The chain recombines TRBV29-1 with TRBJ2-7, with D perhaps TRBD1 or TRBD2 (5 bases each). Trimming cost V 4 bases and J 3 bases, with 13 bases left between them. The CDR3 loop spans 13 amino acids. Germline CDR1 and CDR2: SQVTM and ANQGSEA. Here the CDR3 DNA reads TGCAGCGTTGGCCCTAGAGGGGACTACGAGCAGTACTTC. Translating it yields CSVGPRGDYEQYF.